The sample holds a few counts of the clone carrying this T cell receptor (beta chain). The antigen is unknown. TCRdb used MiXCR to reprocess the RT-PCR reads, holding one entry per CDR3 protein. Counted here are approximately 680,000 distinct CDR3 sequences, about a sixth occurring once; the ten biggest clones make up around a tenth. The data stem from a study of response to subunit inactivated influenza vaccine. Points from the study as a whole: The authors suggested that every seasonal influenza vaccination recruits few new T cells.

This CDR3 region has 13 residues. Trimming took off 1 base at V and 7 bases at J, with 14 bases between the two ends. Germline CDR1 is DFQATT and CDR2 is SNEGSKA (reference sequence). Source: PBMCs from blood, taken roughly 13 days after vaccination. This sequence joins TRBV20-1 and TRBJ2-7; D may be TRBD1 (6 bases). This receptor was taken from a man aged 50 to 59 who received an inactivated influenza vaccine. As DNA, the CDR3 is TGCAGTGCTAGAGCAAGACAGGCGTGGGAGCAGTACTTC. Amino acid sequence: CSARARQAWEQYF.